This T cell receptor beta chain was sequenced in a study of T cell responses to AZD1222 COVID-19 vaccine. Overall study results and limits: Nearly half of spike-specific TCRs reportedly target unmutated variant regions.

Libraries were prepared by immunoSEQ multiplex PCR; TCRdb keeps only in-frame clonotypes and omits some of them. This table has 150,000 to 200,000 clones, roughly 91% appearing once. Of note for this clone: What it binds is not known.

This clonotype originated in an adult in good health. Specimen: peripheral blood, collected on day 0 of AZD1222 vaccination.

The chain's CDR3 is CASNPRTGADSNQPQHF. CDR3 DNA sequence: TGTGCCAGCAACCCCCGGACAGGGGCCGATAGCAATCAGCCCCAGCATTTT. The genes are TRBV28 and TRBJ1-5, with 9 bases aligning to TRBD1. V was pared by 7 bases and J by 0 bases, with 10 bases of the junction left unmatched. The germline CDR1 and CDR2 sequences are MDHEN and SYDVKM. The CDR3 is made up of 17 amino acids.